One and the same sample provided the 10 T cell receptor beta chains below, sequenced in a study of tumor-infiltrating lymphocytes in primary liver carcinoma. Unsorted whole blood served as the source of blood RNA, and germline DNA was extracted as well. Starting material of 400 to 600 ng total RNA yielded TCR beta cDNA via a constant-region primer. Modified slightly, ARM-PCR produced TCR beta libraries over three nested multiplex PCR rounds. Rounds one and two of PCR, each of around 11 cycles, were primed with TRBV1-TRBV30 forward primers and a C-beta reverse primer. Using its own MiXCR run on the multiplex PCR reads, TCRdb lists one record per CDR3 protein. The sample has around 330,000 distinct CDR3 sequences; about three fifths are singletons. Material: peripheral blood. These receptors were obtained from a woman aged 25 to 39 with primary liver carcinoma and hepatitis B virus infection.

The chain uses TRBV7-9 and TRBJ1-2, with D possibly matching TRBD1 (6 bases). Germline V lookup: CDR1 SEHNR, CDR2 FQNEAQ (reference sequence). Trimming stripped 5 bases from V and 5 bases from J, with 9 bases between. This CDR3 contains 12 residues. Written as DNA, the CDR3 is TGTGCCAGCAGCCCAGGGGTTTATGGCTACACCTTC. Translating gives CASSPGVYGYTF. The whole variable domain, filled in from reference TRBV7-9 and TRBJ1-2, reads DTGVSQNPRHKITKRGQNVTFRCDPISEHNRLYWYRQTLGQGPEFLTYFQNEAQLEKSRLLSDRFSAERPKGSFSTLEIQRTEQGDSAMYLCASSPGVYGYTFGSGTRLTVV.

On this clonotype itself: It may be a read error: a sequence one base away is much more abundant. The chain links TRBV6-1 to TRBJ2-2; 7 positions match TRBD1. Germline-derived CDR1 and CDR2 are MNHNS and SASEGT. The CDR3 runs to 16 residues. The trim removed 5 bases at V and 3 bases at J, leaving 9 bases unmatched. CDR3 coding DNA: TGTGCCAGCAGTCCCACCGGGACAGAATACACCGGGGAGCTGTTTTTT. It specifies CASSPTGTEYTGELFF.

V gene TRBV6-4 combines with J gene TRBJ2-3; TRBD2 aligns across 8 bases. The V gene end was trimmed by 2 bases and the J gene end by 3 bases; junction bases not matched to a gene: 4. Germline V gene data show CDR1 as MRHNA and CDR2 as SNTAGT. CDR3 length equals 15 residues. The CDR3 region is CASSDAGRGTDTQYF. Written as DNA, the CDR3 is TGTGCCAGCAGTGACGCCGGGAGGGGGACAGATACGCAGTATTTT.

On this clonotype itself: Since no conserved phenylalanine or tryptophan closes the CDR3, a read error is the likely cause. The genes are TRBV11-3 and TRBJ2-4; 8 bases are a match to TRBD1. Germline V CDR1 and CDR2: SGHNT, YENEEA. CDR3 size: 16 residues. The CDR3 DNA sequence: TGTCCCAGCAGCTTAGATTATGGACAGGGCAAAAACATTCAGTACCTC. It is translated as CPSSLDYGQGKNIQYL.

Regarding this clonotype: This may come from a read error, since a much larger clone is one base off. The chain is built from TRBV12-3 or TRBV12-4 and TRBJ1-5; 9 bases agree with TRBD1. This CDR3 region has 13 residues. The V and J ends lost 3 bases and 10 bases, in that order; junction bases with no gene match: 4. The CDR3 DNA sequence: TGTGCCAGCAGTTTTACAGGGGGCCATCCCCAGCATTTT. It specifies CASSFTGGHPQHF.

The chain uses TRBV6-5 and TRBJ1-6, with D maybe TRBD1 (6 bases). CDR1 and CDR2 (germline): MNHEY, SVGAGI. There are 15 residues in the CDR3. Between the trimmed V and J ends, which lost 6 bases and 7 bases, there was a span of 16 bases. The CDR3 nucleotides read TGTGCCAGCAGCCCCAGGGGCGGAAGAAATTCACCCCTCCACTTT. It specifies CASSPRGGRNSPLHF.

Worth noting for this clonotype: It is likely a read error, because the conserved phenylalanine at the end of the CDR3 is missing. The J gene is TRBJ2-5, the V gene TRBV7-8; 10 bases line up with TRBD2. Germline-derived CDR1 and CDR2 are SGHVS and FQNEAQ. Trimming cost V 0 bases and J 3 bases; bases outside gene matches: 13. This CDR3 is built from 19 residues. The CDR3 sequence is CASSLAFATTSGVKETQYL. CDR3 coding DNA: TGTGCCAGCAGCTTAGCGTTTGCCACAACTAGCGGGGTTAAAGAGACCCAGTACCTC.

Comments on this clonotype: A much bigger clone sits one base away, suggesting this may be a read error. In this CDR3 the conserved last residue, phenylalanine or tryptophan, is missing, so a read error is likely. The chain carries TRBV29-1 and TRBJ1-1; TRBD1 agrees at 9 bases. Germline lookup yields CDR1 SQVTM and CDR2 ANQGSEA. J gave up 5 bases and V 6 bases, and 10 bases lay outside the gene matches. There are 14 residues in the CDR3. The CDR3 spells CSVRRGQGETEAFL. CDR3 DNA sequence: TGCAGCGTAAGACGGGGACAGGGCGAGACTGAAGCTTTCCTT.

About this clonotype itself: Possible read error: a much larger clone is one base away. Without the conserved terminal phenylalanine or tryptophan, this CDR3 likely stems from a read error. The CDR3 protein is CASSGGQGMETQYL. DNA for the CDR3: TGTGCCAGCAGTGGGGGACAGGGCATGGAGACCCAGTACCTC. This chain links TRBV12-3 or TRBV12-4 with TRBJ2-5, with 9 bases matching TRBD1. Unmatched junction bases numbered 6, after V lost 5 bases and J lost 5 bases. CDR3 length equals 14 residues.

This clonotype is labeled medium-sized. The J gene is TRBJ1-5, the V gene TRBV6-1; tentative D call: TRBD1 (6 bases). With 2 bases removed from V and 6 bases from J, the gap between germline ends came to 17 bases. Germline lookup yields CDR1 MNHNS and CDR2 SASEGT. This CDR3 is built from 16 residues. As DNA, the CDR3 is TGTGCCAGCAGTGAACAGGGGAGCGTCCCCAGTCAGCCCCAGCATTTT. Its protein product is CASSEQGSVPSQPQHF.